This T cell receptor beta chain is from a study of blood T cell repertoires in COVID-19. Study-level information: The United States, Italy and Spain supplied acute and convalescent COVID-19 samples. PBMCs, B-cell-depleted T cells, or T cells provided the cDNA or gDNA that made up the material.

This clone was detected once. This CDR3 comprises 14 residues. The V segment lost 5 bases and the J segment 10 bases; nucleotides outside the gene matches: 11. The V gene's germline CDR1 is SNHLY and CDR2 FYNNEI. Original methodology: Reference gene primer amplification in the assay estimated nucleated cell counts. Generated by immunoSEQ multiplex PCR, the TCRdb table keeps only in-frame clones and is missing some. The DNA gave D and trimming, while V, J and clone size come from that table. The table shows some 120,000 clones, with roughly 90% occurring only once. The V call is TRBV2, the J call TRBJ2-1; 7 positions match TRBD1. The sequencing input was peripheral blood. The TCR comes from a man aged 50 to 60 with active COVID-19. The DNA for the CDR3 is TGTGCCAGCAGTAGACAGGGAGCTGGATTCGAGCAGTTCTTC. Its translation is CASSRQGAGFEQFF.